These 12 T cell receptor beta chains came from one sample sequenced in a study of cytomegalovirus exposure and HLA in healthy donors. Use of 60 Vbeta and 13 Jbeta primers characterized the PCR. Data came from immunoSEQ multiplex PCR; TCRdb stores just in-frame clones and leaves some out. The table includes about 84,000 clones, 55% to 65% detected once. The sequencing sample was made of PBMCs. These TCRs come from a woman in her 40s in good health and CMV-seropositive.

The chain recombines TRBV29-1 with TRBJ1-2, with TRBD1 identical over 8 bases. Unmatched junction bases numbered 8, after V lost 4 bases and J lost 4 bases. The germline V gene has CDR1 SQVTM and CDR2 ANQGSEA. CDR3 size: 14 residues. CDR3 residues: CSVGVGQGSYGYTF. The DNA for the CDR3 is TGCAGCGTTGGGGTCGGACAGGGCAGCTATGGCTACACCTTC.

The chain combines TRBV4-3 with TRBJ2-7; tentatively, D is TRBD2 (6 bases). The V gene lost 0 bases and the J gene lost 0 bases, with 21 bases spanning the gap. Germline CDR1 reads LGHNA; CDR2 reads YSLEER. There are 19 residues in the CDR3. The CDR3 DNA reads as TGCGCCAGCAGCCAAGAAACTTTACTGGACTATTCGAGCTCCTACGAGCAGTACTTC. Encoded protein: CASSQETLLDYSSSYEQYF.

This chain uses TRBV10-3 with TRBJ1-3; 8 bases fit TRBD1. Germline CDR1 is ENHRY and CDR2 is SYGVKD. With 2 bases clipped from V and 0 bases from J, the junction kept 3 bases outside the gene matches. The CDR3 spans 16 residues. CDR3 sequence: CAISEHRGDSGNTIYF. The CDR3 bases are TGTGCCATCAGTGAGCACAGGGGGGACTCTGGAAACACCATATATTTT.

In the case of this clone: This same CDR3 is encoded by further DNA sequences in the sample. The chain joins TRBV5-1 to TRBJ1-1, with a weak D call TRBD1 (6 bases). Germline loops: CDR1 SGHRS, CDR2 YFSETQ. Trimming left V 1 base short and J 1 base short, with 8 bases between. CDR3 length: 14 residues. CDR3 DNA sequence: TGCGCCAGCAGCTTGTACAGGGCGAACACTGAAGCTTTCTTT. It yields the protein CASSLYRANTEAFF.

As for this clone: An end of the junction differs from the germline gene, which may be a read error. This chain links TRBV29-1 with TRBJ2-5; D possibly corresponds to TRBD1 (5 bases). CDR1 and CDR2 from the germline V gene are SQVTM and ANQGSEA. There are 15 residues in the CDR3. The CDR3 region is CSAERYRSQQETQYF. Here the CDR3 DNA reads TGCAGCGCTGAACGGTACAGGAGCCAACAAGAGACCCAGTACTTC.

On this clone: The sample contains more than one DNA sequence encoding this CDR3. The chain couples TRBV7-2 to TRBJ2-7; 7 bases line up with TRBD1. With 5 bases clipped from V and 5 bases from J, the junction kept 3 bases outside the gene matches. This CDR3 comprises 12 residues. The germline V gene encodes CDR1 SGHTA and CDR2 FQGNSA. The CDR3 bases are TGTGCCAGCAGCAGAGGGGGCCACGAGCAGTACTTC. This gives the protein CASSRGGHEQYF.

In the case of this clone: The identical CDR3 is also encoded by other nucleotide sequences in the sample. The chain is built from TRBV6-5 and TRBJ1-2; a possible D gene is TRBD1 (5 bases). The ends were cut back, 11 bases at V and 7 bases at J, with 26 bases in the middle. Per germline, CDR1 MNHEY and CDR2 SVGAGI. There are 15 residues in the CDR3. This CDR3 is CAAHSGGSIVSGYTF. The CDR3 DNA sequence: TGTGCCGCGCATTCGGGGGGGTCCATCGTCTCTGGCTACACCTTC.

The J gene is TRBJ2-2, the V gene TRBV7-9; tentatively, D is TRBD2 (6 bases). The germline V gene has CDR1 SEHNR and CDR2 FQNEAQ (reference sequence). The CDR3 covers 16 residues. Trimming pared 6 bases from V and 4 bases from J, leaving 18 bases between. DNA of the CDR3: TGTGCCAGCAGTTATGGAGGGGTAGTCGGCACCGGGGAGCTGTTTTTT. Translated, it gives CASSYGGVVGTGELFF.

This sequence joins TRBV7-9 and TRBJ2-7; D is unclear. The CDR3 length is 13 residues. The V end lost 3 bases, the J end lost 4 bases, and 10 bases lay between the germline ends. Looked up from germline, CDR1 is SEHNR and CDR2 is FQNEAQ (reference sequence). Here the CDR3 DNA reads TGTGCCAGCAGCTTTAGCCAGACGTACGAGCAGTACTTC. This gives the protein CASSFSQTYEQYF.

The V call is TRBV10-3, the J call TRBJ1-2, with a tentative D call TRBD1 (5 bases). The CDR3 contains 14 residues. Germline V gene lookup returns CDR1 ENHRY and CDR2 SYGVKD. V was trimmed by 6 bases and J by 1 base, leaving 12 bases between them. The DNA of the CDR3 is TGTGCCATCAGCCAACAGGCTCTTAACTATGGCTACACCTTC. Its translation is CAISQQALNYGYTF.

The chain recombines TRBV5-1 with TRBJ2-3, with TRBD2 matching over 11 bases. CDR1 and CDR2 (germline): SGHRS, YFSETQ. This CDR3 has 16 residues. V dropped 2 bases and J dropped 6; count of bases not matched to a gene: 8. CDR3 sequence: CASSFGTSGSVDTQYF. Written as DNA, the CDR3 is TGCGCCAGCAGCTTCGGTACTAGCGGGAGTGTGGATACGCAGTATTTT.

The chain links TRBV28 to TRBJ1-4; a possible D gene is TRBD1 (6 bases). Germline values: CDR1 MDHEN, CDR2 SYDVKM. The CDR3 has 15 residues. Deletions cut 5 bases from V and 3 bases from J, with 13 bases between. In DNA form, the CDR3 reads TGTGCCAGCAGTGATAACAGGGAAGCTAATGAAAAACTGTTTTTT. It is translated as CASSDNREANEKLFF.